This is a list of T cell receptor beta chains from one sample in a study of blood T cell repertoires in COVID-19. Method: immunoSEQ multiplex PCR; TCRdb's copy keeps in-frame clones and lacks some. The table lists about 300,000 clones, over 75% of them singletons. Sequencing was performed on peripheral blood. Source of these receptors: a human donor in a cohort sampled during active COVID-19. CDR3s include the opening cysteine and the closing phenylalanine or tryptophan. The D gene is left open where the match is weak.

D	V	J	CDR3	DNA
TRBD2	TRBV7-2	TRBJ2-1	CASSQTSGRQYEQFF	TGTGCCAGCAGCCAAACTAGCGGGAGACAGTATGAGCAGTTCTTC
-	TRBV10-3	TRBJ2-3	CAISESERDTQYF	TGTGCCATCAGTGAGTCGGAGCGGGATACGCAGTATTTT
TRBD1	TRBV11-3	TRBJ2-1	CASTGQGNLKQKYNEQFF	TGTGCCAGTACGGGACAGGGGAACCTGAAACAAAAATACAATGAGCAGTTCTTC
-	TRBV27	TRBJ2-7	CASSRTQKGDEQYF	TGTGCCAGCAGTAGGACTCAGAAGGGAGACGAGCAGTACTTC
TRBD1	TRBV28	TRBJ1-2	CASVTGTAANYGYTF	TGTGCCAGCGTAACCGGGACAGCAGCTAACTATGGCTACACCTTC
-	TRBV24-1	TRBJ1-4	CATSDRENEKLFF	TGTGCCACCAGTGACCGCGAAAATGAAAAACTGTTTTTT
TRBD2	TRBV7-2	TRBJ2-7	CASSLTSGASYEQYF	TGTGCCAGCAGCCTCACTAGCGGGGCCTCCTACGAGCAGTACTTC
-	TRBV7-3	TRBJ2-5	CASSQSGAQETQYF	TGTGCCAGCAGCCAGAGCGGTGCGCAAGAGACCCAGTACTTC
TRBD1	TRBV5-1	TRBJ2-7	CASSLAGQGQYEQYF	TGCGCCAGCAGCTTGGCGGGACAGGGACAATACGAGCAGTACTTC
TRBD1	TRBV5-8	TRBJ2-3	CASSFRTGSDTQYF	TGTGCCAGCAGCTTTCGGACAGGTTCAGATACGCAGTATTTT
-	TRBV6-5	TRBJ1-2	CASSWEGGRDGYTF	TGTGCCAGCAGTTGGGAGGGGGGGCGAGATGGCTACACCTTC
TRBD2	TRBV2	TRBJ2-5	CASSVLASGSLEETQYF	TGTGCCAGCAGTGTACTGGCTAGCGGGAGTCTGGAAGAGACCCAGTACTTC
-	TRBV18	TRBJ1-4	CASSLLQGTSNEKLFF	TGTGCCAGCTCACTACTACAGGGAACCTCGAATGAAAAACTGTTTTTT
TRBD1	TRBV7-2	TRBJ1-6	CASSPGTENSPLHF	TGTGCCAGCAGCCCCGGGACAGAGAATTCACCCCTCCACTTT
-	TRBV5-1	TRBJ2-3	CASSLRGQRSDTQYF	TGCGCCAGCAGCTTGAGGGGACAAAGATCAGATACGCAGTATTTT
TRBD2	TRBV6-5	TRBJ2-1	CASNVGLARGEQFF	TGTGCCAGCAACGTGGGACTAGCGAGGGGTGAGCAGTTCTTC
TRBD1	TRBV28	TRBJ2-1	CASSVPGQGQFF	TGTGCCAGCAGTGTCCCGGGACAGGGGCAGTTCTTC
-	TRBV27	TRBJ1-2	CASSQTAGVGYTF	TGTGCCAGCAGTCAAACGGCGGGGGTGGGCTACACCTTC
TRBD1	TRBV27	TRBJ1-5	CASSAGTGNQPQHF	TGTGCCAGCTCCGCTGGGACAGGCAATCAGCCCCAGCATTTT
-	TRBV12-5	TRBJ1-2	CASGLVGPGMVYGYTF	TGTGCTAGTGGTTTGGTGGGGCCAGGGATGGTCTATGGCTACACCTTC
TRBD1	TRBV7-2	TRBJ2-1	CASSRDSYNEQFF	TGTGCCAGCAGCCGGGACAGCTACAATGAGCAGTTCTTC
TRBD1	TRBV6-5	TRBJ2-7	CASSLPGQGDYEQYF	TGTGCCAGCAGTCTACCGGGACAGGGGGACTACGAGCAGTACTTC
TRBD2	TRBV4-1	TRBJ2-5	CASSQASSGSQPHRKTQYF	TGCGCCAGCAGCCAAGCGTCTAGCGGGAGCCAACCCCATAGAAAGACCCAGTACTTC